This entry lists 6 T cell receptor beta chains sequenced from one sample in a study of early T cells in non-severe SARS-CoV-2 infection. TCRdb re-called the 5' RACE reads through MiXCR, storing one row per CDR3 protein. This table has some 77,000 distinct CDR3 sequences, less than 15% appearing once. Material: whole blood, obtained at baseline. These receptors were obtained from an adult who was a healthcare worker with PCR-confirmed SARS-CoV-2 infection or an uninfected control (not recorded which). The donor label of this sample is uncertain.

The chain recombines TRBV6-2 or TRBV6-3 with TRBJ2-4; the D gene is possibly TRBD2 (5 bases). Trimming stripped 5 bases from V and 0 bases from J, with 8 bases between. The CDR3 extends over 14 amino acids. Germline V gives CDR1 MNHEY, CDR2 SVGEGT. The CDR3 protein is CASSGELAKNIQYF. The DNA of the CDR3 is TGTGCCAGCAGTGGGGAGTTAGCCAAAAACATTCAGTACTTC.

This chain links TRBV10-3 with TRBJ2-2, with D maybe TRBD1 (5 bases). CDR1 and CDR2 (germline): ENHRY, SYGVKD. CDR3 size: 12 residues. Trimming left V 6 bases short and J 6 bases short, with 8 bases between. CDR3 bases: TGTGCCATCAGAGAAGGGGCCGGGGAGCTGTTTTTT. It encodes CAIREGAGELFF.

This clonotype has a count of ten or more. J is TRBJ2-5 and V is TRBV6-2 or TRBV6-3; 8 nucleotides agree with TRBD2. Germline V gives CDR1 MNHEY, CDR2 SVGEGT. This CDR3 has 17 residues. After removal of 6 bases from V and 5 bases from J, the junction contained 17 bases not matched to a gene. The CDR3 reads CASSPHGLASPGETQYF. In DNA, the CDR3 is TGTGCCAGCAGCCCGCACGGACTAGCATCCCCCGGGGAGACCCAGTACTTC.

This clonotype was detected only a few times. This chain joins TRBV20-1 and TRBJ2-6; D uncertain. The CDR3 extends over 14 amino acids. V was shortened by 1 base and J by 0 bases, with 4 bases between the two germline ends. Germline V gene data show CDR1 as DFQATT and CDR2 as SNEGSKA (reference sequence). CDR3 nucleotide sequence: TGCAGTGCTAGAGTGGGCTCTGGGGCCAACGTCCTGACTTTC. This translates into CSARVGSGANVLTF.

This clonotype turned up a few times. The chain joins TRBV20-1 to TRBJ2-2, with 8 bases matching TRBD1. Trimming at V came to 5 bases and at J to 4 bases, leaving 6 bases not matched to a gene. CDR3 length: 14 residues. CDR1 and CDR2 from the germline V gene are DFQATT and SNEGSKA (reference sequence). DNA of the CDR3: TGCAGTGCTCTTGGGGGACAGGCCACCGGGGAGCTGTTTTTT. The encoded protein is CSALGGQATGELFF.

This clonotype was seen repeatedly, ten times or more. The CDR3 nucleotides read TGTGCCAGCTCACCGCCGGGACGGGGGATTTCACCCCTCCACTTT. Translated, it gives CASSPPGRGISPLHF. The V gene is TRBV18, the J gene TRBJ1-6; a weak D match, TRBD1 (5 bases). Germline assignment: CDR1 KGHSH and CDR2 LQKENI. V was trimmed by 3 bases and J by 9 bases, leaving 15 bases between them. This CDR3 is 15 amino acids long.